The rows below give T cell receptor beta chains drawn from one sample of a study of T cell repertoires in cytomegalovirus infection. TCRdb reprocessed the reads via MiXCR and lists one record per CDR3 protein. The table lists more than 90,000 distinct CDR3 sequences, over 9% of them singletons. Which antigens these TCRs recognize remains unknown. The sequenced sample was PBMCs, sequenced either directly or after in vitro stimulation (not recorded which). All receptors derive from a human donor in good health (CMV status not recorded). Some clones in this sample may be carry-over from other donors' samples. Both conserved end residues are trimmed from each CDR3.

TRBV6-5	TRBJ1-1	ASSYTRDSNTEAF
TRBV6-2/TRBV6-3	TRBJ2-2	ASSSGLAGVTGELF
TRBV7-9	TRBJ2-5	ASSPPRVAGENQETQY
TRBV7-3	TRBJ1-2	ASSLSLGSPYGYT
TRBV18	TRBJ2-5	ASSEIGSRGQETQY
TRBV7-2	TRBJ1-3	ASSLRGDGNTIY
TRBV5-1	TRBJ1-1	ASSPTWGATEAF
TRBV5-1	TRBJ2-3	ASSAGTSGSTQY
TRBV18	TRBJ1-1	ASSQRTGTTEAF
TRBV7-6	TRBJ1-1	ASRGQNTEAF
TRBV20-1	TRBJ1-2	SARTIYGYT
TRBV6-1	TRBJ1-5	ASSEQWTAVQPQH
TRBV7-2	TRBJ2-1	ASSPPFSGQF
TRBV20-1	TRBJ2-1	SASKWDGPQEQF
TRBV4-1	TRBJ1-2	ASSQEPTVSNYGYT
TRBV11-3	TRBJ2-1	ASSPSPTYNEQF
TRBV11-2	TRBJ1-1	ASSRVAQGGTEAF
TRBV29-1	TRBJ1-1	SVVTNTEAF
TRBV9	TRBJ2-7	ASSVAEGFLYEQY
TRBV18	TRBJ1-1	ASSTGGNTEAF
TRBV7-2	TRBJ1-1	ASSLAGGVDEAF
TRBV7-6	TRBJ2-1	ASSQPGLENFNEQF
TRBV7-2	TRBJ2-2	ASSTQNTGELF
TRBV11-2	TRBJ2-2	ASRLAGAATGELF
TRBV28	TRBJ2-4	ASSPGQGGTKNIQY
TRBV12-3/TRBV12-4	TRBJ2-6	ASSFSGANVLT
TRBV4-3	TRBJ1-4	ASSQEGGGNEKLF
TRBV12-3/TRBV12-4	TRBJ2-5	ASSLEARVGETQY
TRBV12-3/TRBV12-4	TRBJ1-1	ASSFQGDTEAF
TRBV7-9	TRBJ1-1	ASSLAPGKGEAF
TRBV20-1	TRBJ2-1	SASTSANEQF
TRBV18	TRBJ1-2	ASSPPSGQFYGYT
TRBV9	TRBJ1-4	ASSGETVGEKLF
TRBV6-1	TRBJ2-2	ASTPIRDITGELF
TRBV12-3/TRBV12-4	TRBJ1-1	ASSLLQGVEAF
TRBV19	TRBJ2-1	ASSRGPRKIDNEQF
TRBV7-2	TRBJ2-3	ASSLAGRQAISIGAQY
TRBV6-8	TRBJ2-5	ASSYSTSGSGQETQY
TRBV20-1	TRBJ2-3	SARPGLAARSTDTQY
TRBV27	TRBJ2-7	ASSPGQGGNYEQY
TRBV5-1	TRBJ2-1	ASSLRDRAHEQF
TRBV6-2/TRBV6-3	TRBJ2-7	ASSFSGTGSREQY
TRBV4-1	TRBJ2-7	ASSQDRTGLSEQY
TRBV7-9	TRBJ2-7	ASSLAQGTVYEQY
TRBV12-3/TRBV12-4	TRBJ1-4	ASSLAGVEEKLF
TRBV12-3/TRBV12-4	TRBJ2-7	ASSFFGGSLYEQY
TRBV12-3/TRBV12-4	TRBJ1-1	ASSLQGGDTEAF
TRBV7-8	TRBJ2-3	ASSLLIRQETDTQY
TRBV7-6	TRBJ1-3	ASSFAAGNTIY